Below, one T cell receptor beta chain is given with its context. Which antigen it targets is not known. The sample holds no much larger clone one base away, and base qualities are not on file. This record comes from a study of blood T cell repertoires in COVID-19 (TCRdb year 2020). Some background on the complete study: The collaborator samples originated in the United States, Italy and Spain and spanned the acute and convalescent phases of COVID-19. The samples were drawn from two sources: the first 160 participants of the ongoing ImmuneRACE study, and over 1,000 subjects contributed by 6 global collaborators. The repertoires were released in a freely available public database meant as a resource for research on the immune response to SARS-CoV-2. The material from the prospective study consisted of cDNA or gDNA derived from T cells, B-cell-depleted T cells, or PBMCs. Subjects who had been exposed to COVID-19, were actively infected with it, or had recovered from it provided the deeply sampled blood TCRbeta repertoires that made up the dataset. Nearly every sample came with metadata listing a de-identified subject ID, COVID-19 status, age in years and sex. Where available, HLA class I and class II types were obtained from metadata supplied by the sample provider rather than from assay-based typing. General study outcomes and caveats: How much clinical and demographic metadata was included differed by source and by participant, and the metadata was provided uncurated.

Measured from the cysteine to the phenylalanine, the CDR3 is 11 residues long. Only the CDR3 part of the read is kept: 33 bases, read in frame from the first base. CDR1 is given as DFQATT and CDR2 as SNEGSKA, both from the germline V gene (reference sequence). V is pared back by 6 bases and J by 11 bases, with 15 bases lying between the germline termini. TCRbeta CDR3 regions were amplified from genomic DNA using the immunoSEQ Assay, a bias-controlled multiplex PCR. On the study's bioinformatics: Nucleated cell counts per sample were estimated from amplification of reference gene primers within the assay. To quantify the absolute abundance of each unique TCRbeta CDR3 rearrangement, sequence reads were collapsed and filtered. For each sample, productive Simpson clonality was calculated as the square root of Simpson's diversity index across productive rearrangements. TCRdb mirrors the immuneACCESS table, restricted to in-frame sequences. Some clones are absent from its copies; in checked studies, under half trace to an unresolved V gene, and the reason for the others is unknown. V, J and clone size are taken as reported in that table, and D and trimming were inferred from the DNA itself. In this sample the table shows a few hundred thousand clones, about 87% of which occur a single time. About 1.8% of the sample goes to the ten largest clones.

Each collaborating institution followed its own protocols to collect whole blood in K2EDTA tubes. For TCRbeta analysis, collaborators shipped samples as frozen whole blood, isolated PBMCs, or DNA extracted from either of those sample types. The TCR originated in a man aged 70-80 years with acute or convalescent COVID-19. The V and J genes are TRBV20-1 and TRBJ2-3; TRBD1 could be the D gene, as 5 bases match. What was sequenced was peripheral blood. The DNA reads TGCAGTGCGTCTCAGGGTAAGGGGCAGTATTTT. Translated, this gives CSASQGKGQYF.